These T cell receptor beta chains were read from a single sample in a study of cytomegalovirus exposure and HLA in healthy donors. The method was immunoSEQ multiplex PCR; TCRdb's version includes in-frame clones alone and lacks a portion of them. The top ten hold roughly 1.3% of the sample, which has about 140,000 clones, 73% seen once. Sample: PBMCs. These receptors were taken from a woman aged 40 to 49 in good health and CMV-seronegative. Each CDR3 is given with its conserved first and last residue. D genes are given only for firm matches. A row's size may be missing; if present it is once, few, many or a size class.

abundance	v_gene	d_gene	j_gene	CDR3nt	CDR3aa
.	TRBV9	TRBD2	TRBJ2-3	TGTGCCAGCAGCTCACGGACTAGCGGGGGCCCTAGCACAGATACGCAGTATTTT	CASSSRTSGGPSTDTQYF
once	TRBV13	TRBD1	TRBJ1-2	TGTGCCAGCAGCCCCGGACAGGGGTTGGGTGGCTACACCTTC	CASSPGQGLGGYTF
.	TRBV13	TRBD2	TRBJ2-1	TGTGCCAGCAGCCAGCTCGCAGGGCGGGGGAGCTCCTACAATGAGCAGTTCTTC	CASSQLAGRGSSYNEQFF
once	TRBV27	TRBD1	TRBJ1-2	TGTGCCAGCAGTAAGACAGGGCTCCATGGCTACACCTTC	CASSKTGLHGYTF
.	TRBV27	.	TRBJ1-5	TGTGCCAGCAGTAGGGCGGGGGTCGGTAATCAGCCCCAGCATTTT	CASSRAGVGNQPQHF
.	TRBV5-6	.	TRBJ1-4	TGTGCCAGCAGCCACGACACAGGGCTTGGCGAAAAACTGTTTTTT	CASSHDTGLGEKLFF
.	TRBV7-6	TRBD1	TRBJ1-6	TGTGCCAGCAGCCCAGACAGGGCAAATTCACCCCTCCACTTT	CASSPDRANSPLHF
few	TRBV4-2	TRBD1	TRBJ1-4	TGTGCCAGCAGCCAAGGCGAGGGGACAGGGTATGAAAAACTGTTTTTT	CASSQGEGTGYEKLFF
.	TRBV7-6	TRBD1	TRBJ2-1	TGTGCCAGCAGCGCCCGGGACAGGGGAAACAATGAGCAGTTCTTC	CASSARDRGNNEQFF
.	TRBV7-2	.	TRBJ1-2	TGTGCCAGCACCTTAGGTGGGCCATTAATGGATGGCTACACCTTC	CASTLGGPLMDGYTF
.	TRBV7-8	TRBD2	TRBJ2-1	TGTGCCTCCACAAAGAGGGCGGGGGGGCCGGGCAATGAGCAGTTCTTC	CASTKRAGGPGNEQFF
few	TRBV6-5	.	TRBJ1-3	TGTGCCAGCAGTTGGGGGGACCACAACTCTGGAAACACCATATATTTT	CASSWGDHNSGNTIYF
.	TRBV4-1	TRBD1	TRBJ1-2	TGCGCCAGCAGCCAAGGACAGGGAGGAGGCTATGGCTACACCTTC	CASSQGQGGGYGYTF
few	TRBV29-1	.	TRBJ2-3	TGCAGCGTTGATCCGAGCACAGATACGCAGTATTTT	CSVDPSTDTQYF
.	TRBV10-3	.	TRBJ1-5	TGTGCCATCAGTGGTATCGGGAGCAATCAGCCCCAGCATTTT	CAISGIGSNQPQHF
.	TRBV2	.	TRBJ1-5	TGTGCCAGCGGAGGGAGGTCCCCGAATCAGCCCCAGCATTTT	CASGGRSPNQPQHF
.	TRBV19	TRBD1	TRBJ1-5	TGTGCCAGTAGTATAGCTTCCGGGACAGGGCTGGGTCAGCCCCAGCATTTT	CASSIASGTGLGQPQHF
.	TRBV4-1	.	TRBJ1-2	TGCGCCAGCAGCCAAGGATCGGGCTATGGCTACACCTTC	CASSQGSGYGYTF
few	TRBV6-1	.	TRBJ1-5	TGTGCCAGCAGACGGGGACTGATCAATCAGCCCCAGCATTTT	CASRRGLINQPQHF
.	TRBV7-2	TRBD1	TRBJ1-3	TGTGCCAGCAGCTCGCCCGGGACAGGTGGAAACACCATATATTTT	CASSSPGTGGNTIYF
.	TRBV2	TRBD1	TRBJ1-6	TGTGCCAGCAGCACAGCCTTGGACAGGCGAAATTCACCCCTCCACTTT	CASSTALDRRNSPLHF
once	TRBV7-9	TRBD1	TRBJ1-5	TGTGCCAGCAGCCAAGGCACAGGGGTCAATCAGCCCCAGCATTTT	CASSQGTGVNQPQHF
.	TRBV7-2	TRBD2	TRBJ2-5	TGTGCCAGCAGCTCTCTAGCGGGGGGGGTGGGGACCCAGTACTTC	CASSSLAGGVGTQYF
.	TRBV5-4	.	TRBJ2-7	TGTGCCAGCAGCTCCGGGACACCGACCTACGAGCAGTACTTC	CASSSGTPTYEQYF
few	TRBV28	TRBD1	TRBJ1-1	TGTGCCAGCAGACGGACAGGCCGAACTGAAGCTTTCTTT	CASRRTGRTEAFF
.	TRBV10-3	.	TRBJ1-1	TGTGCCATCAGCTGGGGCGGCAACCTTATAGGCACTGAAGCTTTCTTT	CAISWGGNLIGTEAFF
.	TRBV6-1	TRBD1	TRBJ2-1	TGTGCCAGCAGGAGACAGGGGTCGTACAATGAGCAGTTCTTC	CASRRQGSYNEQFF
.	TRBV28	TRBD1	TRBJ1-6	TGTGCCAGCAGTCCCCAGAAGGGGGCCTATTCACCCCTCCACTTT	CASSPQKGAYSPLHF
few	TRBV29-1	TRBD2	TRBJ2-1	TGCAGCGTTGACCGGGGGGAATACAATGAGCAGTTCTTC	CSVDRGEYNEQFF
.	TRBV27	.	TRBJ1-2	TGTGCCAGCAGTTTAAGAGGAGGGATGGATGGCTACACCTTC	CASSLRGGMDGYTF
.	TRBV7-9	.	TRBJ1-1	TGTGCCAGCAGCTTTCCGGGACTGAATTCTGAAGCTTTCTTT	CASSFPGLNSEAFF
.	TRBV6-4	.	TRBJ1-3	TGTGCCAGCAGTGACCCCGGCGGGAGCTCTGGAAACACCATATATTTT	CASSDPGGSSGNTIYF
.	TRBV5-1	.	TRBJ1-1	TGCGCCAGCAGCTTGCAATTGAACACTGAAGCTTTCTTT	CASSLQLNTEAFF
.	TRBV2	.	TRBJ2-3	TGTGCCAGCAGCCTAGGAGGGGCAGATACGCAGTATTTT	CASSLGGADTQYF
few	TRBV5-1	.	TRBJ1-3	TGCGCCAGCAGCTCGGCGGGCAGGTCGTCTGGAAACACCATATATTTT	CASSSAGRSSGNTIYF
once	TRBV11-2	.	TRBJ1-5	TGTGCCAGCAGCGGCAGGGAAGGGCAGCCCCAGCATTTT	CASSGREGQPQHF
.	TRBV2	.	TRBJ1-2	TGTGCCAGCAGTGACACAGCAGGCTATGGCTACACCTTC	CASSDTAGYGYTF
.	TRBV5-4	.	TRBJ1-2	TGTGCCAGCAGCTTGGGGGGAGACTATGGCTACACCTTC	CASSLGGDYGYTF
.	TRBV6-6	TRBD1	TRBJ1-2	TGTGCCAGCAGCCAGACGGGACAGGCCGTTAACGGCTACACCTTC	CASSQTGQAVNGYTF
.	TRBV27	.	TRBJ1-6	TGTGCCAGCAGGGAGTGGGGGACAAATAATTCACCCCTCCACTTT	CASREWGTNNSPLHF
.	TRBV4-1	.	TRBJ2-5	TGCGCCAGCAGTCAAGGGACTGCCGGGACCCAGTACTTC	CASSQGTAGTQYF